Listed below are T cell receptor beta chains from one sample, sequenced in a study of T-cell reconstitution after alpha-beta-depleted transplantation in children. TCRdb redid the calling of the PCR reads with MiXCR, one entry per CDR3 protein. In the table there are around 420,000 distinct CDR3 sequences, 15% to 20% of which are singletons. The material sequenced was PBMCs, mostly from graft donor cells, taken 360 days after TCRalphabeta/CD19-depleted stem cell transplant. Receptors originate from a boy in the first two years of life who had a stem cell transplant for Wiskott-Aldrich syndrome, so the T cells may come from the graft donor. Both conserved end residues are part of each CDR3.

J gene: TRBJ1-4; V gene: TRBV20-1; CDR3 length: 15; CDR3 protein: CSARDRRGSNEKLFF
J gene: TRBJ2-1; V gene: TRBV7-2; CDR3 length: 14; CDR3 protein: CASRTTGKVNEQFF
J gene: TRBJ2-3; V gene: TRBV20-1; CDR3 length: 15; CDR3 protein: CSARFGTGGTDTQYF
J gene: TRBJ2-5; V gene: TRBV11-2; CDR3 length: 16; CDR3 protein: CASSLVGQGAQETQYF
J gene: TRBJ2-5; V gene: TRBV12-3/TRBV12-4; CDR3 length: 14; CDR3 protein: CASSLVWGGETQYF
J gene: TRBJ2-7; V gene: TRBV29-1; CDR3 length: 12; CDR3 protein: CSASGGEYEQYF
J gene: TRBJ1-1; V gene: TRBV3-1; CDR3 length: 14; CDR3 protein: CASSHVWMNTEAFF
J gene: TRBJ2-5; V gene: TRBV28; CDR3 length: 16; CDR3 protein: CASSGQGVSTPVTQYF
J gene: TRBJ2-1; V gene: TRBV12-3/TRBV12-4; CDR3 length: 16; CDR3 protein: CASRIPLGLAVHEQFF
J gene: TRBJ2-7; V gene: TRBV28; CDR3 length: 17; CDR3 protein: CASSSRTRLAEYYEQYF
J gene: TRBJ2-2; V gene: TRBV5-1; CDR3 length: 14; CDR3 protein: CASSLDRNTGELFF
J gene: TRBJ2-7; V gene: TRBV28; CDR3 length: 14; CDR3 protein: CASSLEQWTYEQYF
J gene: TRBJ1-1; V gene: TRBV20-1; CDR3 length: 12; CDR3 protein: CSLQGPNTEAFF
J gene: TRBJ2-5; V gene: TRBV3-1; CDR3 length: 12; CDR3 protein: CASSQRRETQYF
J gene: TRBJ1-1; V gene: TRBV11-2; CDR3 length: 16; CDR3 protein: CASSRGAGALNTEAFF
J gene: TRBJ2-3; V gene: TRBV11-2; CDR3 length: 16; CDR3 protein: CASSLVLKPSTDTQYF
J gene: TRBJ2-1; V gene: TRBV20-1; CDR3 length: 14; CDR3 protein: CSALVLWDYNEQFF
J gene: TRBJ2-1; V gene: TRBV2; CDR3 length: 13; CDR3 protein: CASGGRGINEQFF
J gene: TRBJ1-5; V gene: TRBV24-1; CDR3 length: 11; CDR3 protein: CATSDLPRKHF
J gene: TRBJ2-1; V gene: TRBV11-2; CDR3 length: 14; CDR3 protein: CASSLVLRGRCQFF
J gene: TRBJ2-7; V gene: TRBV7-9; CDR3 length: 14; CDR3 protein: CASSLVGFPYEQYF
J gene: TRBJ1-1; V gene: TRBV11-1; CDR3 length: 16; CDR3 protein: CASSLASAAENTEAFF
J gene: TRBJ2-5; V gene: TRBV12-3/TRBV12-4; CDR3 length: 14; CDR3 protein: CASRRRWPQETQYF
J gene: TRBJ2-7; V gene: TRBV5-1; CDR3 length: 14; CDR3 protein: CASSLDSGVYEQYF
J gene: TRBJ2-1; V gene: TRBV5-1; CDR3 length: 16; CDR3 protein: CASSPRGQGVYNEQFF
J gene: TRBJ1-2; V gene: TRBV12-3/TRBV12-4; CDR3 length: 14; CDR3 protein: CASNHRGANYGYTF
J gene: TRBJ2-1; V gene: TRBV25-1; CDR3 length: 16; CDR3 protein: CASGPIAGGHYNEQFF